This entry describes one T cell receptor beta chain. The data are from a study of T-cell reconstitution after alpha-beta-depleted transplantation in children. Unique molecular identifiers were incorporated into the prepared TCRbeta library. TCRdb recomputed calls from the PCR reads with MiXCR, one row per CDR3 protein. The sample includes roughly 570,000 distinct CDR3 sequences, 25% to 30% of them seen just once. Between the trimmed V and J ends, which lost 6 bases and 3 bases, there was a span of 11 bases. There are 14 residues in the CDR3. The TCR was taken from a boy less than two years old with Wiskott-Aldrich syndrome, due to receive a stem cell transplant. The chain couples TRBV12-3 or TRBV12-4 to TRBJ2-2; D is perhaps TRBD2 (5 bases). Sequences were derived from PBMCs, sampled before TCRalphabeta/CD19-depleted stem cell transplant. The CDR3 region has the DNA TGTGCCAGCAGGCTCACCGGGGACACCGGGGAGCTGTTTTTT. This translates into CASRLTGDTGELFF.